Described below is a single T cell receptor (beta chain) sequence and its context. This sample is part of a study of T cell changes during pregnancy in multiple sclerosis. Looked up from germline, CDR1 is MDHEN and CDR2 is SYDVKM. This CDR3 comprises 16 residues. Germline trimming cut 2 bases from V and 0 bases from J; bases unmatched to any gene: 2. Sequencing used immunoSEQ multiplex PCR; TCRdb keeps in-frame clones, though not all of them. The repertoire includes some 94,000 clones, under 95% of them detected once, and 1.5% to 1.7% sits in the top ten. Sequencing was performed on peripheral blood, taken in the first trimester of pregnancy. The clonotype was recovered from a female donor with multiple sclerosis, enrolled in a pregnancy study. This chain joins TRBV28 and TRBJ2-3; 10 nucleotides match TRBD2. CDR3 sequence: CASSLIAGGSTDTQYF. The CDR3 DNA sequence: TGTGCCAGCAGTTTAATAGCGGGAGGAAGCACAGATACGCAGTATTTT.